These T cell receptor beta chains were read from a single sample in a study of cytomegalovirus exposure and HLA in healthy donors. Libraries were prepared by immunoSEQ multiplex PCR; TCRdb keeps only in-frame clonotypes and omits some of them. Of some 130,000 clones listed, about 61% are singletons. The sample taken for sequencing was PBMCs. The receptors shown here come from a woman aged 40 to 50 in good health and CMV-seronegative. The CDR3 runs from the conserved cysteine through the conserved F or W. D genes are given only for firm matches. Size is omitted from some rows. Given values are once, few, many or a class for expanded clones.

j_call | d_call | v_call | clone_size | cdr3_nt | cdr3_aa
TRBJ1-1 | TRBD1 | TRBV6-5 | once | TGTGCCAGCAGGTCCACAGGGGGCACTGAAGCTTTCTTT | CASRSTGGTEAFF
TRBJ1-2 | TRBD1 | TRBV6-6 | NA | TGTGCCAGCAGTTACGACGCACAGGGGGGCTACACCTTC | CASSYDAQGGYTF
TRBJ2-6 | TRBD1 | TRBV6-4 | NA | TGTGCCAGCGGGACAGGGGCCGGGGCCAACGTCCTGACTTTC | CASGTGAGANVLTF
TRBJ2-7 | NA | TRBV4-1 | NA | TGCGCCAGCAGCCGTCGGGAGACGTCCTACGAGCAGTACTTC | CASSRRETSYEQYF
TRBJ2-5 | TRBD2 | TRBV27 | few | TGTGCCAGCAGTTTATGGGGGGGCCAAGAGACCCAGTACTTC | CASSLWGGQETQYF
TRBJ2-1 | TRBD2 | TRBV10-3 | NA | TGTGCCATCAGTGATGGCGGGGGGGCCGGTGAGCAGTTCTTC | CAISDGGGAGEQFF
TRBJ2-7 | NA | TRBV2 | NA | TGTGCCAGCAGTCCAGTGAATTCCCGCTACGAGCAGTACTTC | CASSPVNSRYEQYF
TRBJ2-1 | TRBD2 | TRBV4-2 | NA | TGTGCCAGCAGCCAAGAAGACATCTTAGCGGGGGGCGGGGATGAGCAGTTCTTC | CASSQEDILAGGGDEQFF
TRBJ1-2 | NA | TRBV5-1 | NA | TGCGCCAGCAGCATAGGGGGGGGTCCCTATGGCTACACCTTC | CASSIGGGPYGYTF
TRBJ2-3 | TRBD1 | TRBV6-5 | NA | TGTGCCAGCAGGGGGACAGGGAGGCTAGATACGCAGTATTTT | CASRGTGRLDTQYF
TRBJ2-6 | NA | TRBV19 | NA | TGTGCCAGTAGTCCTGGCTTCACCAGCTCTGGGGCCAACGTCCTGACTTTC | CASSPGFTSSGANVLTF
TRBJ2-3 | TRBD1 | TRBV7-9 | NA | TGTGCCAGCAGACGGACAGGGACCACAGATACGCAGTATTTT | CASRRTGTTDTQYF
TRBJ2-5 | NA | TRBV4-3 | NA | TGCGCCAGCAGCCAAGGGTCGGAGGGAATTGGGGAGACCCAGTACTTC | CASSQGSEGIGETQYF
TRBJ2-5 | TRBD1 | TRBV19 | NA | TGTGCCAGTCTGGACAGGGGGCGGAAGACCCAGTACTTC | CASLDRGRKTQYF
TRBJ1-2 | NA | TRBV5-4 | NA | TGTGCCAGCAGCTTGGACAGCTATGGCTACACCTTC | CASSLDSYGYTF
TRBJ2-2 | NA | TRBV5-1 | NA | TGCGCCAGCAGCTTGTATCAGGGAGGAATGGGCGGGGAGCTGTTTTTT | CASSLYQGGMGGELFF
TRBJ1-1 | NA | TRBV9 | NA | TGTGCCAGCAGCGTATATACAGGAGTGAACACTGAAGCTTTCTTT | CASSVYTGVNTEAFF
TRBJ1-5 | NA | TRBV2 | NA | TGTGCCAGCAGTGAGAGGGGGACGGACCATCAGCCCCAGCATTTT | CASSERGTDHQPQHF
TRBJ1-6 | TRBD1 | TRBV6-5 | NA | TGTGCCAGCAGTTACGGCGGGACAGGGGTTTCACCCCTCCACTTT | CASSYGGTGVSPLHF
TRBJ1-2 | TRBD1 | TRBV27 | NA | TGTGCCAGCAGTTTATCGGGACAGACTTTCTATGGCTACACCTTC | CASSLSGQTFYGYTF
TRBJ2-5 | NA | TRBV7-3 | NA | TGTGCCAGCAGCTTATTCCATGGCGAGACCCAGTACTTC | CASSLFHGETQYF
TRBJ2-3 | TRBD2 | TRBV29-1 | NA | TGCAGCGTCCTCCGGCTAGCGGGGGGGAGGGATACGCAGTATTTT | CSVLRLAGGRDTQYF
TRBJ1-1 | NA | TRBV6-1 | NA | TGTGCCAGCAGTGAAGCGGCAACAGGTTCCCGGAACACTGAAGCTTTCTTT | CASSEAATGSRNTEAFF
TRBJ1-3 | TRBD1 | TRBV28 | NA | TGTGCCAGCAGTTTAGACGTCGGGACAGACGGCTCTGGAAACACCATATATTTT | CASSLDVGTDGSGNTIYF
TRBJ1-2 | NA | TRBV9 | NA | TGTGCCAGCAGCGTCTCGGACAGTTGGGACTATGGCTACACCTTC | CASSVSDSWDYGYTF
TRBJ1-5 | NA | TRBV6-5 | NA | TGTGCCAGCAGCCAACAGGGTCATAGCAATCAGCCCCAGCATTTT | CASSQQGHSNQPQHF
TRBJ2-3 | TRBD2 | TRBV7-2 | NA | TGTGCCAGCAGCTTCCCGCTTAGCGGGGGTAGCACAGATACGCAGTATTTT | CASSFPLSGGSTDTQYF
TRBJ1-1 | TRBD1 | TRBV18 | NA | TGTGCCAGCTCACCACTACAGGGGGCTACTGAAGCTTTCTTT | CASSPLQGATEAFF
TRBJ2-2 | NA | TRBV2 | NA | TGTGCCTTCACAGGGCCGAACGGGGAGCTGTTTTTT | CAFTGPNGELFF
TRBJ2-7 | TRBD2 | TRBV6-5 | NA | TGTGCCAGCAGTTACGGGGGGGTGTTGGGCGAGCAGTACTTC | CASSYGGVLGEQYF
TRBJ1-1 | NA | TRBV2 | NA | TGTGCCAGCAATTTAGGGGGTGAAGCTTTCTTT | CASNLGGEAFF
TRBJ1-1 | NA | TRBV7-2 | NA | TGTGCCAGCAGCTTCGGGGGGCCGAACACTGAAGCTTTCTTT | CASSFGGPNTEAFF
TRBJ2-3 | NA | TRBV5-6 | NA | TGTGCCAGCAGCTGGACTAGCACAGATACGCAGTATTTT | CASSWTSTDTQYF
TRBJ2-1 | TRBD1 | TRBV2 | once | TGTGCCAGCACCTTGACAGGGAGCCCTCCTGAGCAGTTCTTC | CASTLTGSPPEQFF
TRBJ2-5 | TRBD2 | TRBV7-6 | NA | TGTGCCAGCAGCTTAATGGCGGGGGGAAGGGAGACCCAGTACTTC | CASSLMAGGRETQYF
TRBJ1-1 | NA | TRBV5-1 | NA | TGCGCCAGCCGACTCCACTTGAACACTGAAGCTTTCTTT | CASRLHLNTEAFF
TRBJ1-1 | NA | TRBV29-1 | few | TGCAGCGTCCGGGTCTCCCTCACTGAAGCTTTCTTT | CSVRVSLTEAFF
TRBJ1-6 | NA | TRBV7-2 | NA | TGTGCCAGCAGCTTAGACTCCGTACAGGGCTTTAGGTCACCCCTCCACTTT | CASSLDSVQGFRSPLHF
TRBJ1-4 | NA | TRBV2 | NA | TGTGCCAGCAGTGAGGATGGAAGAGGAGAAAAACTGTTTTTT | CASSEDGRGEKLFF
TRBJ2-4 | TRBD1 | TRBV29-1 | NA | TGCAGCGTCCGGAAGCCCCGGACAGGGCGGTACATTCAGTACTTC | CSVRKPRTGRYIQYF
TRBJ1-4 | TRBD1 | TRBV28 | NA | TGTGCCAGCAGTTTACTGTTGGGGGACAGCGACGCGCCGAGTGAAAAACTGTTTTTT | CASSLLLGDSDAPSEKLFF
TRBJ1-5 | NA | TRBV25-1 | NA | TGTGCCAGCAGTGAAGGACAGTCCAGCAATCAGCCCCAGCATTTT | CASSEGQSSNQPQHF
TRBJ1-2 | TRBD1 | TRBV6-1 | NA | TGTGCCAGCAGTAAGGGATATCAGGGGGCGGATGGCTACACCTTC | CASSKGYQGADGYTF
TRBJ1-5 | TRBD1 | TRBV30 | NA | TGTGCCTGGAGTGGGACAGGGTGGCGACAGCCCCAGCATTTT | CAWSGTGWRQPQHF
TRBJ1-2 | TRBD1 | TRBV14 | NA | TGTGCCAGCAGCCCACGGACAGGAGGTTCGGGGGGCTACACCTTC | CASSPRTGGSGGYTF
TRBJ1-2 | TRBD1 | TRBV2 | few | TGTGCCAGCAGTGTGGACAGGGGACCGTATGGCTACACCTTC | CASSVDRGPYGYTF
TRBJ1-1 | TRBD1 | TRBV5-1 | NA | TGCGCCAGCAGCCCCCGGGACAGTGGGAACACTGAAGCTTTCTTT | CASSPRDSGNTEAFF
TRBJ2-1 | TRBD2 | TRBV9 | NA | TGTGCCAGCAGCCCCAGGACTAGCGGGGGGAGTATAAATGAGCAGTTCTTC | CASSPRTSGGSINEQFF